This T cell receptor (beta chain) was recorded in a study of Ad26.COV2.S vaccination and SARS-CoV-2 variants. Study context: As a participant in COV1001, the donor was in the Ad26.COV2.S trial arm. Dosing was one shot or two shots 56 days apart.

The treatment is: some 19 received Ad26.COV2.S at low or high dose, single or two shots; 5 received placebo; per-sample allocation not given. The samples were gathered on day 63 after the first injection of vaccine or placebo. In regard to this clone: The antigen is unknown.

This table comes from immunoSEQ multiplex PCR, and its TCRdb copy is limited to in-frame clones, with some not included. The table records about half a million clones, roughly nine tenths of them present only once. Study-wide results and limits: The breadth of spike-specific CD8+ and CD4+ T cell responses after vaccination was reportedly substantial.

The origin of this receptor is a person between 18 and 59 years old who received the Ad26.COV2.S COVID-19 vaccine or a placebo. Sequencing used peripheral blood, obtained in a trial of Ad26.COV2.S vaccine versus placebo.

The CDR3 protein is CSGTGLANYNEQFF. CDR3 DNA: TGCAGCGGGACCGGACTAGCGAACTACAATGAGCAGTTCTTC. V is TRBV29-1 and J is TRBJ2-1, with 9 bases aligning to TRBD2. V was pared by 7 bases and J by 3 bases, with 7 bases of the junction left unmatched. In germline, CDR1 is SQVTM, CDR2 ANQGSEA. This CDR3 is 14 amino acids long.